Listed here are 4 T cell receptor beta chains from one sample, sequenced in a study of T-cell memory formation after mild COVID-19. TCRdb passed the 5' RACE reads through MiXCR, listing each CDR3 protein once. The table has a few hundred thousand distinct CDR3 sequences, 15% to 20% seen once. Sequencing was done on a sample of PBMCs or a T cell subset sorted from them (not recorded which). All receptors derive from a man between 18 and 29 years old who had mild COVID-19 (a few samples of this study predate the infection). Cell type and time point are not known.

V usage is TRBV7-9 and J usage is TRBJ2-2; no firm D call. The V end lost 2 bases, the J end lost 5 bases, and 6 bases lay between the germline ends. This CDR3 is built from 13 residues. From germline, CDR1 is SEHNR and CDR2 FQNEAQ (reference sequence). CDR3 in amino acids: CASSLRQTGELFF. The CDR3 nucleotides are TGTGCCAGCAGCTTACGGCAAACCGGGGAGCTGTTTTTT.

This clonotype was counted a few times. The genes are TRBV4-1 and TRBJ2-1, with 9 bases matching TRBD2. CDR3 size: 15 residues. Trimming took 4 bases from V and 10 from J; bases not matched to a gene: 11. Germline CDR1 and CDR2: MGHRA and YSYEKL. The CDR3 region is CASSRTASGVGEQFF. The CDR3 DNA sequence: TGCGCCAGCAGCCGCACGGCTAGCGGGGTGGGGGAGCAGTTCTTC.

This clonotype was recorded at least ten times. The rearrangement joins TRBV29-1 to TRBJ2-3; 7 bases agree with TRBD2. Germline trimming cut 3 bases from V and 6 bases from J; bases unmatched to any gene: 6. From germline, CDR1 is SQVTM and CDR2 ANQGSEA. The CDR3 extends over 13 amino acids. The CDR3 loop reads CSVETSSADTQYF. In DNA, the CDR3 is TGCAGCGTTGAGACTAGCTCGGCGGATACGCAGTATTTT.

This rearrangement joins TRBV7-9 to TRBJ1-2, with D tentatively TRBD1 (5 bases). Germline values: CDR1 SEHNR, CDR2 FQNEAQ (reference sequence). The CDR3 spans 15 residues. V was pared by 0 bases and J by 2 bases, with 10 bases between. The CDR3 region has the DNA TGTGCCAGCAGCTTAGCAGGGTGGGGGAACTATGGCTACACCTTC. The encoded protein is CASSLAGWGNYGYTF. Full variable domain (remainder filled in from reference TRBV7-9 and TRBJ1-2): DTGVSQNPRHKITKRGQNVTFRCDPISEHNRLYWYRQTLGQGPEFLTYFQNEAQLEKSRLLSDRFSAERPKGSFSTLEIQRTEQGDSAMYLCASSLAGWGNYGYTFGSGTRLTVV.